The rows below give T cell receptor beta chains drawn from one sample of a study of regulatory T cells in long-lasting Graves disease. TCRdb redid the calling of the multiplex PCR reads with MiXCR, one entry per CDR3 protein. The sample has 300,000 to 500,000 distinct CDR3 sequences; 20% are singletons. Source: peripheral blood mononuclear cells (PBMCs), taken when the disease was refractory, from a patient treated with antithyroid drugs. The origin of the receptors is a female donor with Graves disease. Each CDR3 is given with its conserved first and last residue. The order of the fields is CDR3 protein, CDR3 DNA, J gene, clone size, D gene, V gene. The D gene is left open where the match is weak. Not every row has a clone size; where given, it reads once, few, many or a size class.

CASSGEGQGVETQYF TGTGCCAGCAGCGGCGAGGGCCAAGGGGTTGAGACCCAGTACTTC TRBJ2-5 NA NA TRBV7-9
CASSLEGGRAETQYF TGTGCCAGCAGTTTAGAGGGGGGCAGGGCGGAGACCCAGTACTTC TRBJ2-5 many NA TRBV27
CASSITGSTEAFF TGTGCCAGTAGTATCACAGGGTCGACTGAAGCTTTCTTT TRBJ1-1 NA NA TRBV19
CASSIDRVQETQYF TGTGCCAGCAGCATTGACAGGGTTCAAGAGACCCAGTACTTC TRBJ2-5 many TRBD1 TRBV7-2
CASSASGTENTEAFF TGTGCCAGCAGCGCGTCCGGGACAGAGAACACTGAAGCTTTCTTT TRBJ1-1 NA TRBD1 TRBV5-5
CASSLRFGTGVTEAFF TGTGCCAGCAGTTTAAGGTTCGGGACAGGGGTTACTGAAGCTTTCTTT TRBJ1-1 many TRBD1 TRBV28
CASSGIGTYYGYTF TGCGCCAGCAGTGGCATCGGGACCTACTATGGCTACACCTTC TRBJ1-2 few NA TRBV10-2
CSARDWAGTYNSPLHF TGCAGTGCTAGAGATTGGGCGGGGACTTATAATTCACCCCTCCACTTT TRBJ1-6 NA NA TRBV20-1
CAWSVGIGYTF TGTGCCTGGAGTGTGGGGATTGGCTACACCTTC TRBJ1-2 many NA TRBV30
CASSLGGTGNSPLHF TGTGCCAGCAGCTTAGGAGGGACAGGAAATTCACCCCTCCACTTT TRBJ1-6 few TRBD1 TRBV7-2
CASRDQGKHYGYTF TGTGCCAGCAGGGATCAGGGAAAACACTATGGCTACACCTTC TRBJ1-2 many NA TRBV28
CASSYPGPQETQYF TGTGCCAGCAGTTACCCCGGACCTCAAGAGACCCAGTACTTC TRBJ2-5 many NA TRBV4-1
CSASLGQGARGYTF TGCAGTGCTAGCCTGGGACAGGGGGCCCGGGGCTACACCTTC TRBJ1-2 few TRBD1 TRBV20-1
CSVDPGGETQYF TGCAGCGTTGACCCTGGGGGGGAGACCCAGTACTTC TRBJ2-5 many NA TRBV29-1
CASSLKGHHQPQHF TGTGCCAGCAGTTTAAAGGGCCATCATCAGCCCCAGCATTTT TRBJ1-5 many NA TRBV12-3/TRBV12-4
CAWSRGSPNTEAFF TGTGCCTGGAGTAGGGGCTCACCGAACACTGAAGCTTTCTTT TRBJ1-1 many NA TRBV30
CASSLVRGPTYEQYF TGTGCCAGCAGCTTAGTCAGGGGACCTACCTACGAGCAGTACTTC TRBJ2-7 few NA TRBV11-2
CASSQRGGTDTQYF TGTGCCAGCAGCCAGCGGGGTGGCACAGATACGCAGTATTTT TRBJ2-3 NA TRBD2 TRBV6-1
CASSIGRDRHQPQHF TGTGCCAGTAGTATCGGCAGGGATCGTCATCAGCCCCAGCATTTT TRBJ1-5 NA NA TRBV19
CASSQDNRGTRGKLFF TGCGCCAGCAGCCAAGACAACCGGGGTACCAGGGGAAAACTGTTTTTT TRBJ1-4 many NA TRBV4-1
CASSQNPYTLGEDEQYF TGTGCCAGCAGCCAAAACCCCTACACTTTGGGGGAGGACGAGCAGTACTTC TRBJ2-7 NA NA TRBV11-1
CAVSGQKLGAYNSPLHF TGTGCTGTGTCGGGACAGAAATTGGGCGCCTATAATTCACCCCTCCACTTT TRBJ1-6 NA TRBD1 TRBV28
CAWSLRFDYGYTF TGTGCCTGGAGTTTGAGGTTTGACTATGGCTACACCTTC TRBJ1-2 many NA TRBV30
CASSSYRGRSEQYF TGTGCCAGCAGTTCATACAGGGGGCGATCCGAGCAGTACTTC TRBJ2-7 NA TRBD1 TRBV12-3/TRBV12-4
CASSSLITEQYF TGTGCCAGCAGCTCATTGATCACCGAGCAGTACTTC TRBJ2-7 few NA TRBV11-2
CASSYSPGRNTEAFF TGTGCCAGCAGTTACTCCCCGGGGCGGAACACTGAAGCTTTCTTT TRBJ1-1 many NA TRBV6-5
CASSEEEYPGTGSYEQYF TGTGCCAGCAGTGAAGAAGAATACCCCGGGACAGGGAGCTACGAGCAGTACTTC TRBJ2-7 few TRBD1 TRBV6-1
CASRRGQGLDQPQHF TGTGCCAGCAGAAGGGGACAGGGTTTGGACCAGCCCCAGCATTTT TRBJ1-5 NA TRBD1 TRBV2
CASSLGAGGSAYEQYF TGTGCCAGCAGCTTAGGAGCGGGAGGGTCGGCCTACGAGCAGTACTTC TRBJ2-7 NA TRBD2 TRBV7-2